One sample yielded the 32 T cell receptor beta chains listed below, sequenced in a study of identical twins. In TCRdb, the 5' RACE reads were re-called with MiXCR into one record per CDR3 protein. Counted here are just under 650,000 distinct CDR3 sequences, about 7.6% occurring once; the ten biggest clones make up 1.5% to 2%. Another study also made use of these data, one on yellow fever vaccine responses in identical twins.

Input material: PBMCs. These receptors all come from a woman under 30 in good health.

This chain joins TRBV24-1 and TRBJ2-5; TRBD1 matches 8 bases. The V gene's germline CDR1 is KGHDR and CDR2 SFDVKD. V trimming: 4 bases; J trimming: 11 bases; junction bases outside the gene matches: 8. This CDR3 region has 13 residues. CDR3 sequence (DNA): TGTGCCACCAGTGACACCGGGACAGGATTGCAGTACTTC. Its translation is CATSDTGTGLQYF.

This clonotype was found many times. V usage is TRBV10-3 and J usage is TRBJ2-1; the match to TRBD2 covers 11 bases. This CDR3 has 16 amino acids. The germline V gene encodes CDR1 ENHRY and CDR2 SYGVKD. With 2 bases clipped from V and 8 bases from J, the junction kept 8 bases outside the gene matches. The CDR3 region has the DNA TGTGCCATCAGTGAGAGGGCTAGCGGGGGGCGGGATGAGCAGTTCTTC. It translates to CAISERASGGRDEQFF.

The rearrangement links TRBV4-1 to TRBJ1-6, with D uncertain. This CDR3 contains 17 residues. CDR1 and CDR2 (germline): MGHRA, YSYEKL. The V end was cut by 0 bases, the J end by 9 bases, with 18 bases between. The CDR3 protein is CASSQDPLGPRFSPLHF. CDR3 nucleotides: TGCGCCAGCAGCCAAGATCCGTTAGGGCCGCGTTTTTCACCCCTCCACTTT.

The chain links TRBV28 to TRBJ1-6; 7 nucleotides align to TRBD1. Germline CDR1 MDHEN, CDR2 SYDVKM. The length of the CDR3 is 13 residues. V trimming: 6 bases; J trimming: 10 bases; junction bases outside the gene matches: 6. Here the CDR3 DNA reads TGTGCCAGCAGCCAGGACAGGAAATCACCCCTCCACTTT. Translation gives CASSQDRKSPLHF.

This clonotype was detected ten times or more. This chain links TRBV20-1 with TRBJ1-3; the D is unclear. This CDR3 has 12 residues. Between the trimmed V and J ends, which lost 3 bases and 0 bases, there was a span of 3 bases. From germline, CDR1 is DFQATT and CDR2 SNEGSKA (reference sequence). The CDR3 DNA is TGCAGTGCTAGGGCCTCTGGAAACACCATATATTTT. As protein: CSARASGNTIYF.

The rearrangement joins TRBV2 to TRBJ2-5; TRBD1 agrees at 7 bases. The germline V gene encodes CDR1 SNHLY and CDR2 FYNNEI. The J segment lost 2 bases and the V segment lost 4 bases, leaving 10 bases of the junction unmatched. The CDR3 is 16 amino acids. The CDR3 here is CASSGGGQWGQETQYF. The CDR3 coding sequence is TGTGCCAGCAGTGGAGGGGGCCAGTGGGGACAAGAGACCCAGTACTTC.

This clonotype was observed at least ten times. The chain couples TRBV27 to TRBJ2-1; unclear D gene. The V gene's germline CDR1 is MNHEY and CDR2 SMNVEV (reference sequence). Between the trimmed V and J ends, which lost 2 bases and 5 bases, there was a span of 7 bases. The CDR3 is 13 residues long. CDR3 DNA sequence: TGTGCCAGCAGTTTACCCACGAACAATGAGCAGTTCTTC. Its protein is CASSLPTNNEQFF.

V usage is TRBV7-9 and J usage is TRBJ1-1; the D gene is possibly TRBD1 (5 bases). The CDR3 consists of 13 residues. V was trimmed by 6 bases and J by 1 base, leaving 9 bases between them. Germline CDR1 SEHNR, CDR2 FQNEAQ (reference sequence). CDR3 bases: TGTGCCAGCAGACAGGACGGGAACACTGAAGCTTTCTTT. Amino acid sequence: CASRQDGNTEAFF.

There are a few counts of this clonotype. The chain employs TRBV7-2 and TRBJ2-2; no clear D gene. Trimming shortened V by 2 bases and J by 6 bases, and 10 bases separated the two germline ends. There are 14 residues in the CDR3. Germline V gives CDR1 SGHTA, CDR2 FQGNSA. In DNA, the CDR3 is TGTGCCAGCAGCTTACAAGTGGGGTCCGGGGAGCTGTTTTTT. Translation gives CASSLQVGSGELFF.

About this clonotype itself: One junction end disagrees with the germline gene, perhaps due to a read error. The chain links TRBV5-1 to TRBJ2-5, with TRBD2 matching 7 bases. In germline, CDR1 is SGHRS, CDR2 YFSETQ. The CDR3 loop spans 16 amino acids. The CDR3: CASSLVAGVRQETRYF. The CDR3 nucleotides are TGCGCCAGCAGCTTGGTGGCGGGAGTTCGACAAGAGACCCGGTACTTC. The full variable domain, its missing parts supplied by reference TRBV5-1 and TRBJ2-5, is KAGVTQTPRYLIKTRGQQVTLSCSPISGHRSVSWYQQTPGQGLQFLFEYFSETQRNKGNFPGRFSGRQFSNSRSEMNVSTLELGDSALYLCASSLVAGVRQETRYFGPGTRLLVL.

This clonotype was found a few times. The V gene is TRBV5-1, the J gene TRBJ2-3; D uncertain. The CDR3 loop spans 15 amino acids. From germline, CDR1 is SGHRS and CDR2 YFSETQ. The V and J ends lost 1 base and 4 bases respectively, with 13 bases between them. CDR3 loop: CASSLMPRSPDTQYF. CDR3 sequence (DNA): TGCGCCAGCAGCTTGATGCCCAGGAGTCCAGATACGCAGTATTTT.

The gene calls are TRBV6-1 and TRBJ2-2; 7 bases match TRBD1. Germline V lookup: CDR1 MNHNS, CDR2 SASEGT. CDR3 length equals 16 residues. Trimming took 7 bases from V and 5 from J; bases not matched to a gene: 13. CDR3 region: CASITGAGVGTGELFF. DNA of the CDR3: TGTGCCAGCATCACAGGGGCGGGTGTGGGGACCGGGGAGCTGTTTTTT.

This clonotype was recorded at least ten times. The chain combines TRBV10-3 with TRBJ2-7; D possibly corresponds to TRBD2 (5 bases). The CDR3 is 12 residues long. The V gene's germline CDR1 is ENHRY and CDR2 SYGVKD. Trimming removed 2 bases at V and 3 bases at J, with 5 bases between. The CDR3 DNA reads TGTGCCATCAGTGAGCGGGACTACGAGCAGTACTTC. This encodes CAISERDYEQYF.

Ten or more counts support this clonotype. The J gene is TRBJ1-6, the V gene TRBV15, with 8 bases that match TRBD1. Germline assignment: CDR1 LNHNV and CDR2 YYDKDF (reference sequence). The CDR3 has 16 amino acids. The ends lost 5 bases at V and 5 bases at J; junction bases unmatched: 8. This CDR3 reads CATSLRTGTNNSPLHF. The DNA of the CDR3 is TGTGCCACCAGCTTAAGGACAGGGACCAATAATTCACCCCTCCACTTT.

The chain links TRBV12-3 or TRBV12-4 to TRBJ2-5; 11 bases align to TRBD1. V lost 6 bases to trimming and J lost 4 bases; unmatched junction nucleotides: 10. The CDR3 covers 16 residues. The CDR3 region is CASSTKGQGALETQYF. In nucleotides, the CDR3 is TGTGCCAGCAGCACCAAAGGACAGGGGGCTTTAGAGACCCAGTACTTC.

V is TRBV27 and J is TRBJ2-7; the D gene is possibly TRBD1 (6 bases). Trimming cost V 5 bases and J 2 bases, with 13 bases left between them. CDR1 and CDR2 (germline): MNHEY, SMNVEV (reference sequence). CDR3 length: 14 amino acids. CDR3 region: CASSASGVAYEQYF. The CDR3 DNA reads as TGTGCCAGCAGTGCCTCAGGGGTAGCCTACGAGCAGTACTTC.

This clonotype showed up just a few times. The rearrangement joins TRBV7-8 to TRBJ2-3, with TRBD2 matching over 11 bases. Losses at the gene ends were 5 bases for V and 4 bases for J; bases not matched to a gene: 5. In germline, CDR1 is SGHVS, CDR2 FQNEAQ. CDR3 size: 15 residues. In DNA, the CDR3 is TGTGCCAGCAGCCCAATAGCGGGGGGGGCAGATACGCAGTATTTT. It codes for CASSPIAGGADTQYF.

The rearrangement links TRBV6-2 or TRBV6-3 to TRBJ2-1; D remains unclear. The germline CDR1 and CDR2 sequences are MNHEY and SVGEGT. V lost 6 bases, J lost 6 bases, and 21 bases lay in between. CDR3 length: 16 amino acids. The CDR3 nucleotides are TGTGCCAGCAGGCCTGCCAACGCCCTGGTGTTCAATGAGCAGTTCTTC. Residues: CASRPANALVFNEQFF.

Ten or more counts support this clonotype. The rearrangement joins TRBV5-1 to TRBJ2-2; 7 bases are a match to TRBD1. The CDR3 sequence is 16 residues long. The V and J ends lost 3 bases and 0 bases, in that order; junction bases with no gene match: 5. The germline CDR1 and CDR2 sequences are SGHRS and YFSETQ. CDR3 protein: CASSSRTGANTGELFF. As DNA, the CDR3 is TGCGCCAGCAGCTCGAGGACAGGCGCGAACACCGGGGAGCTGTTTTTT. Combining the CDR3 with reference TRBV5-1 and TRBJ2-2 gives the whole variable domain KAGVTQTPRYLIKTRGQQVTLSCSPISGHRSVSWYQQTPGQGLQFLFEYFSETQRNKGNFPGRFSGRQFSNSRSEMNVSTLELGDSALYLCASSSRTGANTGELFFGEGSRLTVL.

This rearrangement joins TRBV5-1 to TRBJ1-1; no clear D. The CDR3 is 17 residues long. The germline CDR1 and CDR2 sequences are SGHRS and YFSETQ. The V gene lost 4 bases and the J gene lost 2 bases, with 21 bases spanning the gap. The CDR3 DNA sequence: TGCGCCAGCAGCCATGGATCACGCACCAATTTCAACACTGAAGCTTTCTTT. It is translated as CASSHGSRTNFNTEAFF.

This clonotype showed up many times. The chain links TRBV9 to TRBJ2-1; 10 nucleotides align to TRBD2. The V gene end was trimmed by 0 bases and the J gene end by 3 bases; junction bases not matched to a gene: 0. CDR3 length: 15 amino acids. Germline CDR1 is SGDLS and CDR2 is YYNGEE. CDR3 sequence reads: CASSVGTSGYNEQFF. CDR3 DNA sequence: TGTGCCAGCAGCGTAGGGACTAGCGGCTACAATGAGCAGTTCTTC.

This clonotype has a handful of counts. The chain employs TRBV29-1 and TRBJ2-7, with TRBD1 identical over 7 bases. Germline V gene data show CDR1 as SQVTM and CDR2 as ANQGSEA. The CDR3 consists of 14 residues. V lost 4 bases and J lost 1; bases outside the gene matches: 7. Written as DNA, the CDR3 is TGCAGCGTTGTCCGGACAGGCCCGTCCTACGAGCAGTACTTC. This codes for CSVVRTGPSYEQYF.

V gene TRBV10-1 combines with J gene TRBJ2-3; no clear D gene. The CDR3 covers 14 residues. Looked up from germline, CDR1 is WNHNN and CDR2 is SYGVQD (reference sequence). V was cut by 4 bases and J by 2 bases, with 10 bases left in between. The CDR3 DNA reads as TGCGCCAGCAGTGGGGCTAGGCTCACAGATACGCAGTATTTT. It specifies CASSGARLTDTQYF.

This clonotype has only a few counts. The chain carries TRBV4-1 and TRBJ2-7; 7 positions match TRBD1. The CDR3 sequence is 17 residues long. Germline assignment: CDR1 MGHRA and CDR2 YSYEKL. V shed 4 bases and J 2 bases; nucleotides not matched to a gene: 14. CDR3 sequence: CASSPKGGPGQPYEQYF. CDR3 sequence (DNA): TGCGCCAGCAGCCCGAAAGGAGGACCGGGACAGCCCTACGAGCAGTACTTC.

This clonotype was seen only a few times. The chain combines TRBV6-1 with TRBJ2-7; perhaps TRBD2 as D (5 bases). Trimming cost V 2 bases and J 1 base, with 9 bases left between them. CDR3 size: 14 residues. Germline assignment: CDR1 MNHNS and CDR2 SASEGT. The CDR3 reads CASSERLPSYEQYF. CDR3 sequence (DNA): TGTGCCAGCAGTGAACGACTACCGTCCTACGAGCAGTACTTC.

This clonotype was seen at least ten times. This rearrangement joins TRBV3-1 to TRBJ1-6, with D unclear. The germline gives CDR1 LGHDT, CDR2 YNNKEL (reference sequence). CDR3 length equals 15 residues. Trimming took off 0 bases at V and 0 bases at J, with 3 bases between the two ends. CDR3 bases: TGTGCCAGCAGCCAAGAGAGCTCCTATAATTCACCCCTCCACTTT. Its translation: CASSQESSYNSPLHF.

With respect to this clonotype: Relative to the germline gene, one junction end is altered; a read error may explain this. This rearrangement joins TRBV25-1 to TRBJ2-7, with D perhaps matching TRBD1 (6 bases). The CDR3 is 10 residues long. CDR1 and CDR2 from the germline V gene are MGHDK and SYGVNS. CDR3 in DNA: TGTGTCAGCAGTGACAGGGAGCAGTACTTC. This gives the protein CVSSDREQYF.

This clonotype was observed at least ten times. The V and J genes are TRBV20-1 and TRBJ1-2; D possibly corresponds to TRBD1 (6 bases). This CDR3 has 13 residues. V dropped 3 bases and J dropped 2 bases, with 10 bases sitting between them. CDR1 is DFQATT, CDR2 SNEGSKA, per germline (reference sequence). The CDR3 spells CSARPGQNYGYTF. CDR3 DNA: TGCAGTGCTAGGCCCGGACAGAACTATGGCTACACCTTC.

This clonotype appeared a few times. V gene TRBV20-1 combines with J gene TRBJ1-2, with D tentatively TRBD1 (5 bases). Trimming left V 5 bases short and J 2 bases short, with 9 bases between. Germline loops: CDR1 DFQATT, CDR2 SNEGSKA (reference sequence). The CDR3 contains 12 residues. In DNA, the CDR3 is TGCAGTGCTTCAGGGCCCAACTATGGCTACACCTTC. Residues: CSASGPNYGYTF.

This clonotype was recorded a few times. The chain joins TRBV6-2 or TRBV6-3 to TRBJ1-2, with D possibly TRBD1 on 5 matching bases. The CDR3 runs to 14 residues. Germline assignment: CDR1 MNHEY and CDR2 SVGEGT. V was clipped by 6 bases and J by 4 bases, with 15 bases between them. DNA of the CDR3: TGTGCCAGCAGACCAACCGGGACCACCTATGGCTACACCTTC. This encodes CASRPTGTTYGYTF.

This clonotype has just a few counts. V gene TRBV6-6 combines with J gene TRBJ2-7; maybe TRBD2 (5 bases). Germline V CDR1 and CDR2: MNHNY, SVGAGI (reference sequence). CDR3 length: 12 residues. Trimming cost V 9 bases and J 5 bases, with 14 bases left between them. Here the CDR3 reads CASGRGNHEQYF. The CDR3 nucleotides are TGTGCCAGTGGGAGAGGGAACCACGAGCAGTACTTC.

Only a few counts were recorded for this clonotype. V is TRBV3-1 and J is TRBJ2-1; 8 bases fit TRBD2. J gave up 2 bases and V 4 bases, and 10 bases lay outside the gene matches. Germline CDR1 reads LGHDT; CDR2 reads YNNKEL (reference sequence). CDR3 length: 17 residues. CDR3 bases: TGTGCCAGCAGCCCTACTCCTCCGGGGGGGCCCTACAATGAGCAGTTCTTC. It yields the protein CASSPTPPGGPYNEQFF.